Listed below are T cell receptor beta chains from one sample, sequenced in a study of CD8 T cells in ankylosing spondylitis. MiXCR, applied by TCRdb to the 5' RACE reads, yields one record per CDR3 protein. The profile shows some 840,000 distinct CDR3 sequences, 12% of them singletons. Sequenced input: blood, either unsorted or a sorted T cell fraction (not recorded which). These receptors were taken from a male donor with ankylosing spondylitis. CDR3s include the opening cysteine and the closing phenylalanine or tryptophan. Fields, in order: D gene, clone size, J gene, V gene, CDR3 protein, CDR3 DNA. D genes are given only for firm matches. Clone size is stated in some rows and not others, as once, few, many or a class when expanded.

>.|few|TRBJ2-4|TRBV2
CASSEEAAKNIQYF
TGTGCCAGCAGTGAAGAGGCAGCCAAAAACATTCAGTACTTC
>TRBD1|few|TRBJ2-2|TRBV7-2
CASSGRQGLRLFF
TGTGCCAGCAGCGGCCGACAGGGTTTGAGACTGTTTTTT
>.|many|TRBJ2-3|TRBV5-1
CASRANTDTQYF
TGCGCCAGCAGGGCCAACACAGATACGCAGTATTTT
>.|few|TRBJ2-4|TRBV7-2
CASSLTTIQYF
TGTGCCAGCAGCTTAACGACCATTCAGTACTTC
>TRBD2|.|TRBJ2-1|TRBV20-1
CSARVGGSSSYNEQFF
TGCAGTGCTAGAGTGGGGGGGAGCAGCTCCTACAATGAGCAGTTCTTC
>.|.|TRBJ2-1|TRBV10-3
CAISEGARNEQFF
TGTGCCATCTCGGAGGGCGCCCGCAATGAGCAGTTCTTC
>TRBD2|many|TRBJ2-2|TRBV20-1
CSARRRLAGETGELFF
TGCAGTGCTAGGAGGAGACTAGCGGGAGAGACCGGGGAGCTGTTTTTT
>TRBD2|.|TRBJ2-1|TRBV20-1
CSARVAGGPFYNEQFF
TGCAGTGCTAGAGTAGCGGGAGGGCCCTTCTACAATGAGCAGTTCTTC
>TRBD2|many|TRBJ2-5|TRBV7-2
CASSSQRGVTGETQYF
TGTGCCAGCAGCTCTCAACGGGGGGTGACGGGGGAGACCCAGTACTTC
>TRBD1|many|TRBJ1-1|TRBV20-1
CSAPDRGRGTEAFF
TGCAGTGCCCCCGACAGGGGGAGAGGCACTGAAGCTTTCTTT
>.|few|TRBJ1-1|TRBV5-8
CASSLEGLVTEAFF
TGTGCCAGCAGCTTAGAGGGTCTGGTCACTGAAGCTTTCTTT
>.|.|TRBJ1-4|TRBV21-1
CASNLIPKKLFF
TGTGCCAGCAACCTGATACCTAAAAAACTGTTTTTT
>.|many|TRBJ1-1|TRBV6-5
CASKRMDTEAFF
TGTGCCAGCAAGCGAATGGACACTGAAGCTTTCTTT
>.|.|TRBJ2-5|TRBV20-1
CSAPWRGVETQYF
TGCAGTGCTCCCTGGCGGGGAGTAGAGACCCAGTACTTC
>.|.|TRBJ2-7|TRBV4-1
CASSQDQMRGFGQYF
TGCGCCAGCAGCCAAGATCAAATGAGAGGCTTCGGGCAGTACTTC
>.|.|TRBJ2-2|TRBV7-9
CASSSPRAKRRSRELFF
TGTGCCAGCAGCTCCCCCAGGGCAAAGCGACGATCCAGGGAGCTGTTTTTT
>.|few|TRBJ1-1|TRBV5-1
CASRRTAGGAYTEAFF
TGCGCCAGCAGGCGGACCGCGGGGGGCGCGTACACTGAAGCTTTCTTT
>.|few|TRBJ1-5|TRBV2
CASSGADRSSGPQHF
TGTGCCAGCAGTGGTGCCGACAGGTCATCCGGGCCCCAGCATTTT
>TRBD2|many|TRBJ2-1|TRBV15
CATSRDLAGGYEQFF
TGTGCCACCAGCAGGGATCTTGCGGGGGGTTATGAGCAGTTCTTC
>TRBD1|many|TRBJ2-2|TRBV5-1
CASSFGTGSTGELFF
TGCGCCAGCAGCTTCGGGACAGGGAGCACCGGGGAGCTGTTTTTT